This record covers a single T cell receptor (beta chain). Antigen unknown. Sequencing used immunoSEQ multiplex PCR; TCRdb keeps in-frame clones, though not all of them. Among about 10,000 clones listed, around 60% were seen once. Regarding time point: after neoadjuvant nivolumab, at surgical resection. The V gene's germline CDR1 is GTSNPN and CDR2 SVGIG (reference sequence). The length of the CDR3 is 13 residues. J gave up 9 bases and V 0 bases, and 7 bases lay outside the gene matches. This record belongs to a study of neoadjuvant anti-PD-1 for oral cavity cancer. Study as a whole: Patients without progression received a fourth nivolumab dose around day 43, then surgical resection on days 50-56. Study-level findings and limits: Higher pretreatment blood Treg/Th17 ratios correlated with higher pretreatment blood and lower post-treatment tumor TCRbeta clonality. Post-nivolumab, blood T cell clonality was significantly elevated in non-responders. Each response group had just a few patients in TCR analyses.

This rearrangement joins TRBV30 to TRBJ1-1, with 7 positions matching TRBD1. This TCR derives from a person between 35 and 79 years old with oral cavity squamous cell carcinoma. The source was PBMCs, collected after nivolumab (anti-PD-1) treatment. The CDR3 sequence: CAWSVNRQGKAFF. CDR3 DNA sequence: TGTGCCTGGAGTGTAAACCGACAGGGAAAAGCTTTCTTT.